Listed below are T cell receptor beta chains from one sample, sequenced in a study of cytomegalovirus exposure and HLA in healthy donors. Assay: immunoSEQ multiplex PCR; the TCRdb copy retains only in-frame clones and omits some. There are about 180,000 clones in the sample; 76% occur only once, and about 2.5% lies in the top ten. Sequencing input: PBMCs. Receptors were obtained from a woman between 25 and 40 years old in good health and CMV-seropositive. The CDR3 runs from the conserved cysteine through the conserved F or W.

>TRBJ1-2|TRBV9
CASSYGQGLYGYTF
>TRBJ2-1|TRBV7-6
CASSSPGQGYNEQFF
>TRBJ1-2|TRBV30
CAWRTTGYQNYGYTF
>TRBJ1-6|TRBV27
CASSLGQPGNSPLHF
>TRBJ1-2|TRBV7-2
CASSPTGVYGYTF
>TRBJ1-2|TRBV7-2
CASSSSPTSTGGDGYTF
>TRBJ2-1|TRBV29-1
CSVWGGGAEWEQFF
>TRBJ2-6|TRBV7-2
CASSPGQRNRGANVLTF
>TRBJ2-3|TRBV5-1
CASSQGQGATDTQYF
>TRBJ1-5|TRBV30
CAWSKGSGQPQHF
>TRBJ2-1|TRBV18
CASSPLTDSYNEQFF
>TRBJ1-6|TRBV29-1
CSAWAGEGSPLHF
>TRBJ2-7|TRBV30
CAWSPLGGPYEQYF
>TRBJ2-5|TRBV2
CASRGEGSAQYF
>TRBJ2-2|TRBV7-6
CASSLERTGELFF
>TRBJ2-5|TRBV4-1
CASSQDKLGWETQYF
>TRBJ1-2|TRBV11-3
CASSTRQGGIYGYTF
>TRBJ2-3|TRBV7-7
CASSWQRGGPDTQYF
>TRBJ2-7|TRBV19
CASSIMVRGEQYF
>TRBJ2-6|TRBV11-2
CASSSQANVLTF
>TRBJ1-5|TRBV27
CASRPWLNQPQHF
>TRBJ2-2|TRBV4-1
CASSQSAGANTGELFF
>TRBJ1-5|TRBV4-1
CASSQDQDQPQHF
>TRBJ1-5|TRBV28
CASQGGTSNQPQHF
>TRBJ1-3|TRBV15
CATSRSVAEVSGNTIYF
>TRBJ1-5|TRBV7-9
CASSSGRDGNQPQHF
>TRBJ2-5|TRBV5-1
CASSGRTGRETQYF
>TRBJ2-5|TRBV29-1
CSVEDRSAGRETQYF
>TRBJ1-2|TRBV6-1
CASSEEMGRNYGYTF
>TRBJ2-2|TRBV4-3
CASSQGEQSGELFF
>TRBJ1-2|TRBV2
CASSGDSGYTF
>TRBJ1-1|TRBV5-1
CASSADREPLNTEAFF
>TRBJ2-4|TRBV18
CASSLAGRLAKNIQYF